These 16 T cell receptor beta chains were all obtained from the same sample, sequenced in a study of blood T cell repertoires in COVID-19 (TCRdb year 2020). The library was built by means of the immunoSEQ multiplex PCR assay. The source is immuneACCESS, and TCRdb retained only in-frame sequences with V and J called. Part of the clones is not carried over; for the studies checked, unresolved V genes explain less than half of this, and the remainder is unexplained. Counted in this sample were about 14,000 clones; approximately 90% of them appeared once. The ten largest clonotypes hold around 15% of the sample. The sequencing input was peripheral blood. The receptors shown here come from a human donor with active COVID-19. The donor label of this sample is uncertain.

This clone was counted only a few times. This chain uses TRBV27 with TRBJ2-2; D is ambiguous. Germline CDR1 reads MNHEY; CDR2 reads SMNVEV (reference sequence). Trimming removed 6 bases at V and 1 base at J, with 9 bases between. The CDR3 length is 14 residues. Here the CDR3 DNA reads TGTGCCAGCAGGGCCCTCCGGAACACCGGGGAGCTGTTTTTT. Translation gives CASRALRNTGELFF.

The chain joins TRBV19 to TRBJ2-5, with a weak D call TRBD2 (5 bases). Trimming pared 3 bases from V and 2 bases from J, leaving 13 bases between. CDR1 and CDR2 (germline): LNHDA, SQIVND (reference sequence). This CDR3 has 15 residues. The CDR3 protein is CASSIGGRYQETQYF. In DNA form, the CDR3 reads TGTGCCAGTAGTATCGGAGGAAGATATCAAGAGACCCAGTACTTC.

CDR3 sequence reads: CASSTGQGRYEQYF. CDR3 DNA: TGTGCCAGCAGTACCGGACAGGGGCGCTACGAGCAGTACTTC. This chain uses TRBV27 with TRBJ2-7, with 9 bases fitting TRBD1. J lost 3 bases, V lost 5 bases, and 5 bases had no gene match. Germline V gene lookup returns CDR1 MNHEY and CDR2 SMNVEV (reference sequence). The CDR3 runs 14 residues.

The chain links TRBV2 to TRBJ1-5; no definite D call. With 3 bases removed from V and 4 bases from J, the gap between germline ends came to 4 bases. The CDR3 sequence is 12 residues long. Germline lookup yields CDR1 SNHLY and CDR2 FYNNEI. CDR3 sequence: CASSDRNQPQHF. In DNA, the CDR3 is TGTGCCAGCAGTGACCGGAATCAGCCCCAGCATTTT.

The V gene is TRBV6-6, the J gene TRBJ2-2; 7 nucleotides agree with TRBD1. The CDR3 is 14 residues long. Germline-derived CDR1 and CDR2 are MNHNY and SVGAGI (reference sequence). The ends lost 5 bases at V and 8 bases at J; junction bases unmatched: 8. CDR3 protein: CASSTTGVTGELFF. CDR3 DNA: TGTGCCAGCAGTACCACAGGGGTAACGGGGGAGCTGTTTTTT.

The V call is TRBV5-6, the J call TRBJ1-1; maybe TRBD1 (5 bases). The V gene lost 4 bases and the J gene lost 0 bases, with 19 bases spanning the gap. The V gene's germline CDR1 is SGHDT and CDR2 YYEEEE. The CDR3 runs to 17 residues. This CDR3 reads CASSLKKRQIMNTEAFF. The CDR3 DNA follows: TGTGCCAGCAGCCTAAAGAAGAGACAGATCATGAACACTGAAGCTTTCTTT.

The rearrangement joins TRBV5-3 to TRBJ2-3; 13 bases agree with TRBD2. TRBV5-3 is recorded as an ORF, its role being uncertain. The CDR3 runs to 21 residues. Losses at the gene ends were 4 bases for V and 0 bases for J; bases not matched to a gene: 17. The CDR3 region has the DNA TGTGCCAGAAGCCCCAACTGGACTAGCGGGAGTGAGGAAACTAGCACAGATACGCAGTATTTT. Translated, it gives CARSPNWTSGSEETSTDTQYF.

The CDR3 loop is CASSMTEDQPQHF. CDR3 DNA: TGTGCCAGTAGTATGACGGAGGATCAGCCCCAGCATTTT. This chain joins TRBV19 and TRBJ1-5; D is uncertain. V was trimmed by 3 bases and J by 5 bases, leaving 8 bases between them. The CDR3 has 13 amino acids. CDR1 and CDR2 from the germline V gene are LNHDA and SQIVND (reference sequence). The whole variable domain, filled in from reference TRBV19 and TRBJ1-5, reads DGGITQSPKYLFRKEGQNVTLSCEQNLNHDAMYWYRQDPGQGLRLIYYSQIVNDFQKGDIAEGYSVSREKKESFPLTVTSAQKNPTAFYLCASSMTEDQPQHFGDGTRLSIL.

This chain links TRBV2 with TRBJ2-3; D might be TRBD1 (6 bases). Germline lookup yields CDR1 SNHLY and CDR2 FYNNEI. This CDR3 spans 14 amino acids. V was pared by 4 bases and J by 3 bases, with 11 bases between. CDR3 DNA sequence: TGTGCCAGCAGTGTACAGGGAACGACAGATACGCAGTATTTT. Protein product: CASSVQGTTDTQYF.

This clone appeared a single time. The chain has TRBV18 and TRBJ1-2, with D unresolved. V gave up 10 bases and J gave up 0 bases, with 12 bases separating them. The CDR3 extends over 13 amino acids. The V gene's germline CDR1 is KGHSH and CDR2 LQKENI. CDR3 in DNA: TGTGCCACAAATGCGGGAGCTAACTATGGCTACACCTTC. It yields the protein CATNAGANYGYTF.

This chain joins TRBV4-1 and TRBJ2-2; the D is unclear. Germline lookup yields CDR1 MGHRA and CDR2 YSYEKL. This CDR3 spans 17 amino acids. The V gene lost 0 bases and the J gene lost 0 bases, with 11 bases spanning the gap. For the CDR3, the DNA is TGCGCCAGCAGCCAAGATCGTGAGCGTACGAACACCGGGGAGCTGTTTTTT. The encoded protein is CASSQDRERTNTGELFF.

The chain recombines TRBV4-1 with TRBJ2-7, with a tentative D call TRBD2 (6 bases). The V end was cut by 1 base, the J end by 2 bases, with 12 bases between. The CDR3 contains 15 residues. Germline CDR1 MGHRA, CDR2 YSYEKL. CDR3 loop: CASSQVSGVTYEQYF. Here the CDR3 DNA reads TGCGCCAGCAGCCAAGTCTCGGGGGTAACCTACGAGCAGTACTTC.

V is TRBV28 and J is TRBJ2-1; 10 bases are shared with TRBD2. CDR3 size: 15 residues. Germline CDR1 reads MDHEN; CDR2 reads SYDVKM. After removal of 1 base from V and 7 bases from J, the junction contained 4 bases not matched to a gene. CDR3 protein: CASSLYLAGANEQFF. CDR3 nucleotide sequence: TGTGCCAGCAGTTTATACCTAGCGGGAGCGAATGAGCAGTTCTTC.

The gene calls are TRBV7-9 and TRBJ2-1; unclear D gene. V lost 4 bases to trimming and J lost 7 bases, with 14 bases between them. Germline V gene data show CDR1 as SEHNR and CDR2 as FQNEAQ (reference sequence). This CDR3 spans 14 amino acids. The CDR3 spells CASSWAGNWNEQFF. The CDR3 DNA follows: TGTGCCAGCAGCTGGGCCGGTAATTGGAATGAGCAGTTCTTC. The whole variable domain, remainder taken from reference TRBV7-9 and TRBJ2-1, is DTGVSQNPRHKITKRGQNVTFRCDPISEHNRLYWYRQTLGQGPEFLTYFQNEAQLEKSRLLSDRFSAERPKGSFSTLEIQRTEQGDSAMYLCASSWAGNWNEQFFGPGTRLTVL.

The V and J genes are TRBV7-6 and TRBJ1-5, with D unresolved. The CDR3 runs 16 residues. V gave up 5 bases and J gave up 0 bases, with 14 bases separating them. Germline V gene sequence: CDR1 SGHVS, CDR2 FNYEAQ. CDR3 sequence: CASSPGVGSSNQPQHF. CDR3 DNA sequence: TGTGCCAGCAGCCCCGGGGTGGGGTCTAGCAATCAGCCCCAGCATTTT.

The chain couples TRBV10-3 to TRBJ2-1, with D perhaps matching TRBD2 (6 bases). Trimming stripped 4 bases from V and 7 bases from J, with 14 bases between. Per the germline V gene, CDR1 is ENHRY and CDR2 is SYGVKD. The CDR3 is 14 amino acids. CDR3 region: CAISGGERRNEQFF. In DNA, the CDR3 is TGTGCCATCAGTGGCGGGGAGCGCAGGAATGAGCAGTTCTTC.